This paragraph reports one T cell receptor beta chain. What antigen it recognizes has not been identified. From each donor, a roughly 2.5 ml peripheral blood sample was collected into PAXgene tubes and stored at -80 degrees C. Without T cell sorting, total RNA was isolated from whole blood using the PAXgene blood miRNA kit on an automated QIAcube. Deep TCRalpha and TCRbeta repertoire profiling with unique molecular barcoding was performed on peripheral blood of monozygotic twin pairs concordant or discordant for inflammatory bowel disease. For every twin pair, smoking habits were documented, and each individual was categorised as a current, former or never smoker. The entry originates in a study of monozygotic twins with inflammatory bowel disease (dated by TCRdb to the late 2010s). Study-wide context: The full study comprised around 30 monozygotic twin pairs: nine German pairs (four IBD-concordant, five IBD-discordant) and 19 IBD-discordant Danish pairs. Each individual had, on average, about 151 000 unique TCRalpha sequences and 181 000 unique TCRbeta sequences available for analysis. The search for disease-associated traits relied mainly on comparing, within discordant pairs, IBD patients with their genetically identical healthy co-twins.

Libraries were prepared through 5' RACE. For each TCR library, approximately 3.5 ug of total RNA was used. For each sample, cDNA was synthesized in eight separate reactions using SMARTScribe reverse transcriptase. During cDNA synthesis, unique molecular identifiers containing a 6-nucleotide sample barcode were introduced by template switching. Amplification of TCRalpha and TCRbeta cDNA involved two nested PCRs of around 15 and 9 cycles, and each PCR was followed by bead purification. Before amplification, the cDNA was treated with uracil DNA-glycosylase and purified using the QIAquick PCR purification kit. The second PCR was the step at which Illumina TruSeq-compatible adapters and sample-specific barcodes were added. Library quality and concentration were assessed using TapeStation and Qubit, and about 5 ng of each library was pooled. Pooled libraries were sequenced on an Illumina HiSeq2500 single-index Rapid Run with 2 x 100 bp reads and custom sequencing primers. The published analysis was carried out like this. MiGEC version 1.2.6 was used for UMI-based consensus assembly to correct PCR and sequencing errors. MiXCR version 2.1.1 handled V(D)J alignment, clonotype assembly and CDR3 extraction. To normalise gene usage, clonotype sharing and MAIT/NKT TCR abundance, the analysis used the top 1000, 10 000 and 20 000 clonotypes per sample. After downsampling to 27 000 UMIs, diversity was calculated as the inverse Simpson index using the vegan R package. Paired Mann-Whitney U tests were applied to discordant twin pairs, with Benjamini-Hochberg correction for multiple testing. TCRdb reprocessed the raw reads; every CDR3 protein sequence is a single record, and DNA is not supplied. What appears here as the V and J calls and clone size reflects TCRdb's work, not the paper's. The sample has about 160,000 distinct CDR3 sequences on record. The top ten clones comprise 2.5% to 3% of the sample.

Results and caveats for the whole study, not just this receptor: Background noise and inter-individual variability may have been introduced into the repertoires by the differing immunosuppressive treatments among patients. IBD patients had lower TCRbeta repertoire diversity, measured by the inverse Simpson index, than their healthy co-twins. The analysis was unable to tell different T cell subtypes apart. The results gave no support for a single strong signal or clonotype linked to IBD. Concordant and discordant twins showed no difference in repertoire similarity, possibly because of limited statistical power. IBD patients shared fewer clonotypes with other individuals than healthy twins did, most markedly in patients showing signs of disease activity.

The germline V gene (reference sequence) sets CDR1 to DFQATT and CDR2 to SNEGSKA. From the cysteine through the phenylalanine, the CDR3 covers 16 amino acids. No DNA is recorded. The receptor chain draws on TRBV20-1 and TRBJ2-2. Sequenced sample: blood. The source is a human donor with ulcerative colitis or Crohn's disease, or a healthy co-twin of an affected twin (not recorded which). This receptor has the CDR3 CSAEGDGMAATGELFF.